Each of the 27 T cell receptor beta chains below was sequenced from the same sample in a study of monozygotic twins with inflammatory bowel disease. TCRdb reprocessed the 5' RACE reads and keeps a single row for each CDR3 protein, giving no DNA. Its table records some 170,000 distinct CDR3 sequences. Sequencing was done on a sample of blood. These receptors were collected from a human donor with ulcerative colitis or Crohn's disease, or a healthy co-twin of an affected twin (not recorded which).

The chain couples TRBV5-1 to TRBJ2-2; TCRdb's D call of TRBD1 is untestable without DNA. The CDR3 runs 15 residues. CDR1 and CDR2 from the germline V gene are SGHRS and YFSETQ. CDR3 protein: CASSLRGGNTGELFF.

This sequence joins TRBV7-2 and TRBJ2-7; TCRdb reports TRBD1, a call that lacks DNA to check it against. The CDR3 sequence is 15 residues long. Germline values: CDR1 SGHTA, CDR2 FQGNSA. The CDR3 sequence: CASSSSGTGSHEQYF.

The rearrangement links TRBV7-2 to TRBJ2-1; TCRdb reports TRBD2, a call that lacks DNA to check it against. This CDR3 is built from 15 residues. The V gene's germline CDR1 is SGHTA and CDR2 FQGNSA. This chain's CDR3 is CASSPGLAGGSEQFF. Supplemented by reference TRBV7-2 and TRBJ2-1, the full variable domain reads GAGVSQSPSNKVTEKGKDVELRCDPISGHTALYWYRQSLGQGLEFLIYFQGNSAPDKSGLPSDRFSAERTGGSVSTLTIQRTQQEDSAVYLCASSPGLAGGSEQFFGPGTRLTVL.

The V gene is TRBV27, the J gene TRBJ2-1; no DNA is available, so the TRBD2 call from TCRdb remains unchecked. Germline V lookup: CDR1 MNHEY, CDR2 SMNVEV (reference sequence). CDR3 length: 16 residues. The CDR3 sequence is CASKVRGALPVLEQFF.

The V call is TRBV3-1, the J call TRBJ2-5. CDR3 length: 14 residues. Germline V lookup: CDR1 LGHDT, CDR2 YNNKEL (reference sequence). The CDR3 region is CASSQQAWGETQYF.

The chain joins TRBV20-1 to TRBJ2-5; the D gene TCRdb calls, TRBD2, cannot be checked with no DNA. The CDR3 spans 15 residues. CDR1 and CDR2 from the germline V gene are DFQATT and SNEGSKA (reference sequence). The CDR3 is CSAPLGGSSKETQYF.

The chain uses TRBV20-1 and TRBJ2-3; the D call of TRBD2 rests on TCRdb alone, since no DNA is present to check it. CDR1 DFQATT and CDR2 SNEGSKA come from the germline V gene (reference sequence). This CDR3 is built from 14 residues. This CDR3 reads CRTLSGRIPDTQYF.

The rearrangement joins TRBV9 to TRBJ2-3. This CDR3 is 12 amino acids long. Germline V gene lookup returns CDR1 SGDLS and CDR2 YYNGEE. This CDR3 reads CASTTSTDTQYF.

The V call is TRBV11-3, the J call TRBJ2-2; the D call from TCRdb, TRBD1, cannot be confirmed without DNA. The CDR3 has 15 amino acids. Looked up from germline, CDR1 is SGHNT and CDR2 is YENEEA. CDR3 region: CASSLRTSNTGELFF. The whole variable domain, remainder taken from reference TRBV11-3 and TRBJ2-2, is EAGVVQSPRYKIIEKKQPVAFWCNPISGHNTLYWYLQNLGQGPELLIRYENEEAVDDSQLPKDRFSAERLKGVDSTLKIQPAELGDSAVYLCASSLRTSNTGELFFGEGSRLTVL.

The chain has TRBV20-1 and TRBJ1-1; TCRdb reports TRBD1, a call that lacks DNA to check it against. This CDR3 is 14 amino acids long. The V gene's germline CDR1 is DFQATT and CDR2 SNEGSKA (reference sequence). The CDR3 here is CSARGTGGLTEAFF.

V is TRBV29-1 and J is TRBJ2-7; checking the TCRdb D call of TRBD1 is not possible without DNA. Per germline, CDR1 SQVTM and CDR2 ANQGSEA. The CDR3 totals 14 residues. The CDR3 is CSVRRDSLSYEQYF.

The chain uses TRBV4-2 and TRBJ1-1; TCRdb's D call, TRBD1, is unchecked because there is no DNA. The CDR3 covers 19 residues. Germline V gives CDR1 LGHNA, CDR2 YNFKEQ. Here the CDR3 reads CASSRPLLDGGLRATEAFF.

This chain connects TRBV6-1 to TRBJ2-4; the D gene TCRdb calls, TRBD2, cannot be checked with no DNA. The germline CDR1 and CDR2 sequences are MNHNS and SASEGT. This CDR3 is built from 15 residues. CDR3 residues: CASSPTSGVENIQYF.

The V and J genes are TRBV19 and TRBJ1-5; TCRdb designates TRBD1, a call that cannot be tested without DNA. This CDR3 has 13 amino acids. Per germline, CDR1 LNHDA and CDR2 SQIVND (reference sequence). CDR3 sequence: CASSGTGEQPQHF.

V and J are TRBV6-5 and TRBJ2-3; TCRdb reports TRBD2, a call that lacks DNA to check it against. The germline V gene encodes CDR1 MNHEY and CDR2 SVGAGI. This CDR3 spans 13 amino acids. The CDR3 protein is CASGSGGTDTQYF.

The chain recombines TRBV7-9 with TRBJ2-1; the D gene TCRdb calls, TRBD1, cannot be checked with no DNA. This CDR3 contains 17 residues. Germline V gene lookup returns CDR1 SEHNR and CDR2 FQNEAQ (reference sequence). CDR3 sequence: CASSLGGAASSYNEQFF.

CDR3 in amino acids: CSAIQGAGETQYF. The V gene is TRBV20-1, the J gene TRBJ2-5; with no DNA, the TCRdb D assignment of TRBD1 cannot be verified. Germline assignment: CDR1 DFQATT and CDR2 SNEGSKA (reference sequence). The length of the CDR3 is 13 residues.

This chain links TRBV24-1 with TRBJ2-1; TCRdb indicates TRBD1, and absent DNA this call remains unverified. The CDR3 is 15 amino acids. Germline CDR1 is KGHDR and CDR2 is SFDVKD. The CDR3 region is CATSDAPGQGNEQFF.

V is TRBV20-1 and J is TRBJ2-2; as DNA is missing, the TRBD2 call by TCRdb cannot be tested. Germline loops: CDR1 DFQATT, CDR2 SNEGSKA (reference sequence). This CDR3 is built from 14 residues. CDR3 in amino acids: CSALSPINTGELFF.

The chain recombines TRBV19 with TRBJ2-3; TCRdb reports TRBD1, a call that lacks DNA to check it against. CDR3 length equals 15 residues. The V gene's germline CDR1 is LNHDA and CDR2 SQIVND (reference sequence). CDR3 sequence: CASSSGQGPIDTQYF.

V gene TRBV5-4 combines with J gene TRBJ1-2; TCRdb's D call of TRBD1 is untestable without DNA. CDR1 and CDR2 from the germline V gene are SGHNT and YYREEE (reference sequence). The CDR3 is 14 amino acids. CDR3 protein: CASSVGQGTYGYTF. Based on the CDR3 plus reference TRBV5-4 and TRBJ1-2, the full variable domain is ETGVTQSPTHLIKTRGQQVTLRCSSQSGHNTVSWYQQALGQGPQFIFQYYREEENGRGNFPPRFSGLQFPNYSSELNVNALELDDSALYLCASSVGQGTYGYTFGSGTRLTVV.

The V and J genes are TRBV20-1 and TRBJ1-5. CDR1 and CDR2 (germline): DFQATT, SNEGSKA (reference sequence). The CDR3 consists of 15 residues. The CDR3 sequence: CSATRPIYSNQPQHF.

This chain links TRBV20-1 with TRBJ2-7. The germline gives CDR1 DFQATT, CDR2 SNEGSKA (reference sequence). This CDR3 comprises 13 residues. CDR3: CSADSVPRNEQYF.

The chain has TRBV20-1 and TRBJ2-3. The CDR3 is 13 residues long. Per germline, CDR1 DFQATT and CDR2 SNEGSKA (reference sequence). CDR3 loop: CSAPALPTDTQYF.

This chain joins TRBV18 and TRBJ1-6; TCRdb gives TRBD1 as the D gene, but with no DNA this cannot be confirmed. The length of the CDR3 is 14 residues. Germline assignment: CDR1 KGHSH and CDR2 LQKENI. CDR3 loop: CASSPGGHNSPLHF.

The V and J genes are TRBV9 and TRBJ2-1. Germline-derived CDR1 and CDR2 are SGDLS and YYNGEE. This CDR3 is 15 amino acids long. The CDR3 reads CASSVASMTYNEQFF. Using reference TRBV9 and TRBJ2-1 for the parts outside the CDR3, the full variable domain is DSGVTQTPKHLITATGQRVTLRCSPRSGDLSVYWYQQSLDQGLQFLIQYYNGEERAKGNILERFSAQQFPDLHSELNLSSLELGDSALYFCASSVASMTYNEQFFGPGTRLTVL.

The V call is TRBV7-9, the J call TRBJ2-1; the D gene TCRdb calls, TRBD1, cannot be checked with no DNA. CDR3 length equals 12 residues. Germline CDR1 is SEHNR and CDR2 is FQNEAQ (reference sequence). The CDR3 is CASSPGAYEQFF.